These 20 T cell receptor beta chains were sequenced from one sample in a study of post-analysis software for immune sequencing data. The study's findings and limits: There were a handful of TRBV segments more frequent in patients than controls, and TRBV5-6, TRBV5-1 and TRBV20-1 were among them.

The antigens for these receptors are not known. The TCR beta cDNA libraries contained unique molecular identifiers. TCRdb used MiXCR to reprocess the PCR reads, holding one entry per CDR3 protein. The table lists 750,000 to 900,000 distinct CDR3 sequences, roughly 46% of them singletons, with approximately 4.4% in the top ten. The sequencing sample was made of blood. The source is a girl aged 10-17 years with multiple sclerosis.

This chain uses TRBV29-1 with TRBJ2-3; TRBD2 agrees at 8 bases. With 6 bases clipped from V and 5 bases from J, the junction kept 10 bases outside the gene matches. The CDR3 extends over 14 amino acids. Germline values: CDR1 SQVTM, CDR2 ANQGSEA. CDR3 protein: CSVAGREVVDTQYF. The CDR3 nucleotides read TGCAGCGTCGCTGGGCGGGAGGTCGTAGATACGCAGTATTTT.

The chain has TRBV6-5 and TRBJ1-2; possible D gene TRBD1, 6 bases. CDR1 and CDR2 (germline): MNHEY, SVGAGI. The CDR3 runs to 14 residues. V was shortened by 6 bases and J by 8 bases, with 19 bases between the two germline ends. In nucleotides, the CDR3 is TGTGCCAGCAGCCCCGTTGGGGGCGGAAGGGGCTACACCTTC. Amino acids: CASSPVGGGRGYTF.

The chain links TRBV24-1 to TRBJ2-3, with no clear D. The germline gives CDR1 KGHDR, CDR2 SFDVKD. The CDR3 spans 15 residues. Trimming took off 2 bases at V and 1 base at J, with 9 bases between the two ends. This CDR3 reads CATSDSPDRTDTQYF. In DNA, the CDR3 is TGTGCCACCAGTGATTCCCCAGACCGCACAGATACGCAGTATTTT.

This rearrangement joins TRBV20-1 to TRBJ1-2; tentatively, D is TRBD1 (6 bases). Looked up from germline, CDR1 is DFQATT and CDR2 is SNEGSKA (reference sequence). CDR3 size: 15 residues. V gave up 4 bases and J gave up 0 bases, with 15 bases separating them. In nucleotides, the CDR3 is TGCAGTGCTATTAGACAGGCCACCTCTAACTATGGCTACACCTTC. Translation: CSAIRQATSNYGYTF.

The chain carries TRBV27 and TRBJ2-1, with 11 bases that match TRBD2. The V gene's germline CDR1 is MNHEY and CDR2 SMNVEV (reference sequence). The J segment lost 8 bases and the V segment lost 8 bases, leaving 11 bases of the junction unmatched. CDR3 length: 15 amino acids. The CDR3 reads CASGAGLADWDEQFF. CDR3 nucleotides: TGTGCCAGCGGCGCGGGACTAGCGGACTGGGATGAGCAGTTCTTC.

Here the CDR3 reads CASRPRGGDGEKLFF. The DNA of the CDR3 is TGTGCCAGCAGACCCAGGGGGGGGGACGGAGAAAAACTGTTTTTT. The chain couples TRBV12-3 or TRBV12-4 to TRBJ1-4; the match to TRBD1 covers 7 bases. This CDR3 contains 15 residues. V trimming: 6 bases; J trimming: 8 bases; junction bases outside the gene matches: 12.

The chain recombines TRBV20-1 with TRBJ2-5, with D tentatively TRBD2 (5 bases). Trimming took 0 bases from V and 11 from J, leaving 25 bases between them. This CDR3 has 16 residues. Germline V CDR1 and CDR2: DFQATT, SNEGSKA (reference sequence). The CDR3 coding sequence is TGCAGTGCTAGAGATCCACTACTAGGGCCTACGAGGGAGCAGTACTTC. This encodes CSARDPLLGPTREQYF.

The V and J genes are TRBV11-3 and TRBJ2-1; 9 nucleotides match TRBD2. The CDR3 totals 14 residues. CDR1 SGHNT and CDR2 YENEEA come from the germline V gene. The trim removed 4 bases at V and 10 bases at J, leaving 8 bases unmatched. The CDR3 sequence: CASSSRIAGEEQFF. DNA for the CDR3: TGTGCCAGCAGCTCCCGAATAGCGGGAGAGGAGCAGTTCTTC. The whole variable domain, remainder taken from reference TRBV11-3 and TRBJ2-1, is EAGVVQSPRYKIIEKKQPVAFWCNPISGHNTLYWYLQNLGQGPELLIRYENEEAVDDSQLPKDRFSAERLKGVDSTLKIQPAELGDSAVYLCASSSRIAGEEQFFGPGTRLTVL.

The chain combines TRBV6-6 with TRBJ2-5, with 8 bases fitting TRBD2. Germline CDR1 is MNHNY and CDR2 is SVGAGI (reference sequence). This CDR3 is 16 amino acids long. V lost 1 base and J lost 5; bases outside the gene matches: 9. The CDR3 coding sequence is TGTGCCAGCAGTTACTTGGGGCGGGAGGCTAGTGAGACCCAGTACTTC. This gives the protein CASSYLGREASETQYF.

J is TRBJ2-1 and V is TRBV5-6, with 10 nucleotides matching TRBD2. Germline values: CDR1 SGHDT, CDR2 YYEEEE. CDR3 length: 16 residues. After removal of 3 bases from V and 9 bases from J, the junction contained 12 bases not matched to a gene. CDR3 sequence (DNA): TGTGCCAGCAGCTACGACCACGCCTTAGCGGGGGGTGAGCAGTTCTTC. It translates to CASSYDHALAGGEQFF.

This clonotype was observed a single time. The V call is TRBV18, the J call TRBJ2-1; the D gene could be TRBD1 or TRBD2 (5 bases each). CDR1 is KGHSH and CDR2 is LQKENI in the germline V gene. The CDR3 totals 16 residues. V lost 4 bases and J lost 4, with 17 bases in between. DNA for the CDR3: TGTGCCAGCTCACTGATGGGGGTGACCTATTACAATGAGCAGTTCTTC. Amino acid sequence: CASSLMGVTYYNEQFF. Full variable domain (remainder filled in from reference TRBV18 and TRBJ2-1): NAGVMQNPRHLVRRRGQEARLRCSPMKGHSHVYWYRQLPEEGLKFMVYLQKENIIDESGMPKERFSAEFPKEGPSILRIQQVVRGDSAAYFCASSLMGVTYYNEQFFGPGTRLTVL.

This clonotype was counted a few times. V and J are TRBV18 and TRBJ1-2, with D possibly being TRBD1 (6 bases). Trimming shortened V by 3 bases and J by 2 bases, and 13 bases separated the two germline ends. The CDR3 is 15 residues long. The V gene's germline CDR1 is KGHSH and CDR2 LQKENI. CDR3 in DNA: TGTGCCAGCTCACCCTTGAGGGACACCAACTATGGCTACACCTTC. Amino acid sequence: CASSPLRDTNYGYTF.

J is TRBJ2-7 and V is TRBV6-5; tentatively, D is TRBD2 (6 bases). V was shortened by 2 bases and J by 0 bases, with 11 bases between the two germline ends. Germline assignment: CDR1 MNHEY and CDR2 SVGAGI. The CDR3 runs to 15 residues. CDR3 sequence: CASSYDAGSSYEQYF. CDR3 nucleotide sequence: TGTGCCAGCAGTTACGATGCGGGGAGCTCCTACGAGCAGTACTTC.

The chain uses TRBV2 and TRBJ1-2; the D gene is possibly TRBD1 (5 bases). This CDR3 comprises 12 residues. Germline CDR1 SNHLY, CDR2 FYNNEI. V lost 8 bases to trimming and J lost 3 bases, with 10 bases between them. As DNA, the CDR3 is TGTGCCAGCCAAGACAGACACTATGGCTACACCTTC. This encodes CASQDRHYGYTF.

The sample holds a few counts of this clonotype. J is TRBJ1-1 and V is TRBV6-1; tentatively, D is TRBD1 (5 bases). The CDR3 runs to 13 residues. Trimming removed 0 bases at V and 3 bases at J, with 5 bases between. Per germline, CDR1 MNHNS and CDR2 SASEGT. DNA for the CDR3: TGTGCCAGCAGTGAAGCAGGGGACACTGAAGCTTTCTTT. Translating it yields CASSEAGDTEAFF.

This chain links TRBV14 with TRBJ2-7; D is possibly TRBD2 (6 bases). V was clipped by 2 bases and J by 2 bases, with 25 bases between them. Germline lookup yields CDR1 SGHDN and CDR2 FVKESK. The CDR3 length is 19 residues. The CDR3 sequence: CASSQNDQYPRLDPYEQYF. CDR3 coding DNA: TGTGCCAGCAGCCAAAATGACCAATACCCGAGACTAGACCCCTACGAGCAGTACTTC.

This rearrangement joins TRBV12-3 or TRBV12-4 to TRBJ1-1, with D tentatively TRBD1 (5 bases). Trimming took off 4 bases at V and 1 base at J, with 13 bases between the two ends. This CDR3 has 15 amino acids. The CDR3 reads CASSSQGAGNTEAFF. The CDR3 region has the DNA TGTGCCAGCAGTTCCCAGGGCGCCGGGAACACTGAAGCTTTCTTT.

This clonotype has just a few counts. The genes are TRBV12-3 or TRBV12-4 and TRBJ2-7; 11 nucleotides agree with TRBD2. Germline trimming cut 5 bases from V and 1 base from J; bases unmatched to any gene: 7. This CDR3 region has 16 residues. For the CDR3, the DNA is TGTGCCAGCAGTCCCCGGGGACTAGCGGCATCCTACGAGCAGTACTTC. It yields the protein CASSPRGLAASYEQYF.

This chain uses TRBV20-1 with TRBJ2-5; possible D gene TRBD2, 7 bases. The J call may be mistaken, given a closer DNA end match to TRBJ2-7. CDR1 is DFQATT, CDR2 SNEGSKA, per germline (reference sequence). This CDR3 spans 15 amino acids. The CDR3 spells CSARPRTGGGHEQYF. The CDR3 DNA sequence: TGCAGTGCTAGACCCCGTACTGGCGGGGGCCACGAGCAGTACTTC.

CDR3 DNA sequence: TGTGCCACCAGTGACGCCGGTGGGACAGCCACAGATACGCAGTATTTT. Amino acids: CATSDAGGTATDTQYF. This sequence joins TRBV24-1 and TRBJ2-3, with TRBD1 matching over 7 bases. The CDR3 has 16 amino acids. Germline V gene sequence: CDR1 KGHDR, CDR2 SFDVKD. J gave up 2 bases and V 4 bases, and 8 bases lay outside the gene matches.